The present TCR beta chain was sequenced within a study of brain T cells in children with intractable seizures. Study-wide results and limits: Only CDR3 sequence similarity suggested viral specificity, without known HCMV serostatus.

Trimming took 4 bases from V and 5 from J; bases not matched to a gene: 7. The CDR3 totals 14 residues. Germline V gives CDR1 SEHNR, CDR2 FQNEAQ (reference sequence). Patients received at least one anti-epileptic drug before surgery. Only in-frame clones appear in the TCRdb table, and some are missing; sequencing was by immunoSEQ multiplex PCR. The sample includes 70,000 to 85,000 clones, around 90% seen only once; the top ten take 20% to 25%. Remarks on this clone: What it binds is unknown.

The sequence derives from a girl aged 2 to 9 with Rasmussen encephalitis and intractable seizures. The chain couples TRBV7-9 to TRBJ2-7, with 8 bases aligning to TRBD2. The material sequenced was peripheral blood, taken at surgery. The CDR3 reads CASSWTSHGDEQYF. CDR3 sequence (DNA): TGTGCCAGCAGCTGGACTAGCCACGGGGACGAGCAGTACTTC.